Here is one TCR beta chain with its context. This sample was taken from a study of cytomegalovirus exposure and HLA in healthy donors. At the level of the study: The early release's HLA-typed donors yielded roughly 85 million unique TCRs.

Donors were nominally healthy when sampled, though unrecorded immune exposures were likely. Primers: 60 Vbeta forward and 13 Jbeta reverse. The repertoire was sequenced with immunoSEQ multiplex PCR; TCRdb's copy has only in-frame clones and lacks some. Among 150,000 or so clones listed, around 74% were seen once. Trimming shortened V by 2 bases and J by 4 bases, and 8 bases separated the two germline ends. This CDR3 contains 13 residues. Germline loops: CDR1 MDHEN, CDR2 SYDVKM. The receptor's source is a woman aged 25 to 39 in good health and CMV-seronegative. The material sequenced was PBMCs. This chain connects TRBV28 to TRBJ1-2, with TRBD1 as a possible D gene (5 bases). The CDR3 DNA sequence: TGTGCCAGCAGTTTAGCCAGGGTCTATGGCTACACCTTC. This codes for CASSLARVYGYTF.